Shown below are 22 T cell receptor beta chains from a single sample sequenced in a study of blood T cell repertoires in COVID-19. Assay used: immunoSEQ multiplex PCR; TCRdb lists only in-frame clones, some missing. The sample records about 100,000 clones, about 86% being singletons. Sequencing was performed on PBMCs or T cells enriched from blood (not recorded which). The receptors derive from a woman in her forties or fifties who had recovered from COVID-19.

This chain uses TRBV27 with TRBJ2-7, with D possibly being TRBD1 (5 bases). V was pared by 5 bases and J by 0 bases, with 17 bases between. Germline CDR1 and CDR2: MNHEY and SMNVEV (reference sequence). The CDR3 extends over 16 amino acids. CDR3 in amino acids: CASSPAPPGLSYEQYF. In DNA, the CDR3 is TGTGCCAGCAGTCCCGCGCCTCCAGGGCTCTCCTACGAGCAGTACTTC.

J is TRBJ2-5 and V is TRBV14, with 9 bases that match TRBD1. Trimming cost V 0 bases and J 1 base; bases outside gene matches: 0. The germline gives CDR1 SGHDN, CDR2 FVKESK. The CDR3 is 15 amino acids. The CDR3 loop reads CASSQETGGQETQYF. The CDR3 DNA sequence: TGTGCCAGCAGCCAAGAGACAGGGGGCCAAGAGACCCAGTACTTC.

This clone was seen repeatedly, ten times or more. The chain has TRBV29-1 and TRBJ2-7; 7 bases are shared with TRBD1. J gave up 4 bases and V 7 bases, and 10 bases lay outside the gene matches. This CDR3 is 13 amino acids long. The V gene's germline CDR1 is SQVTM and CDR2 ANQGSEA. CDR3 in amino acids: CSATTDRVYEQYF. CDR3 bases: TGCAGCGCCACAACCGACAGGGTTTACGAGCAGTACTTC.

The V and J genes are TRBV15 and TRBJ1-5; D is uncertain. Germline assignment: CDR1 LNHNV and CDR2 YYDKDF (reference sequence). Trimming shortened V by 5 bases and J by 1 base, and 9 bases separated the two germline ends. CDR3 length: 14 residues. The CDR3 bases are TGTGCCACCAGCCCCCCCCAGAGCAATCAGCCCCAGCATTTT. Translated, it gives CATSPPQSNQPQHF.

The J gene is TRBJ1-4, the V gene TRBV5-4; TRBD1 agrees at 8 bases. Germline V gene sequence: CDR1 SGHNT, CDR2 YYREEE (reference sequence). The CDR3 sequence is 16 residues long. V was pared by 4 bases and J by 1 base, with 6 bases of the junction left unmatched. This chain's CDR3 is CASSPGQDLTNEKLFF. For the CDR3, the DNA is TGTGCCAGCAGCCCGGGACAGGACTTAACTAATGAAAAACTGTTTTTT.

CDR3 coding DNA: TGTGCCAGCAGCATAACTAGCGGGAGTCAGGATACGCAGTATTTT. As protein: CASSITSGSQDTQYF. The chain is built from TRBV11-2 and TRBJ2-3; 11 bases match TRBD2. CDR3 length: 15 residues. Germline trimming cut 5 bases from V and 6 bases from J; bases unmatched to any gene: 7. CDR1 is SGHAT and CDR2 is FQNNGV in the germline V gene.

The chain uses TRBV5-1 and TRBJ2-1, with 8 positions matching TRBD2. The CDR3 length is 15 residues. Germline V gene data show CDR1 as SGHRS and CDR2 as YFSETQ. V gave up 1 base and J gave up 6 bases; unmatched junction bases: 6. The CDR3 DNA follows: TGCGCCAGCAGCTTGTCGGGAGGGAAAGGCAATGAGCAGTTCTTC. As protein: CASSLSGGKGNEQFF.

V usage is TRBV5-1 and J usage is TRBJ1-2, with D tentatively TRBD1 (5 bases). V lost 2 bases and J 4 bases, leaving 12 bases between the germline ends. This CDR3 spans 14 amino acids. Germline CDR1 reads SGHRS; CDR2 reads YFSETQ. CDR3 amino acids: CASSLDQGTYGYTF. The CDR3 DNA sequence: TGCGCCAGCAGCTTAGACCAGGGTACCTATGGCTACACCTTC.

The chain links TRBV19 to TRBJ2-7; a possible D gene is TRBD1 (5 bases). This CDR3 is 16 amino acids long. The germline CDR1 and CDR2 sequences are LNHDA and SQIVND (reference sequence). The germline V and J ends were trimmed by 2 bases and 4 bases, with 18 bases remaining between them. CDR3 coding DNA: TGTGCCAGTAGTATAACCCTAAGGGGCCGCATATACGAGCAGTACTTC. Its protein product is CASSITLRGRIYEQYF.

In its sample, this clone ranks as medium-sized. The V and J genes are TRBV20-1 and TRBJ1-1, with D possibly TRBD1 on 5 matching bases. V was shortened by 3 bases and J by 11 bases, with 13 bases between the two germline ends. The germline gives CDR1 DFQATT, CDR2 SNEGSKA (reference sequence). The CDR3 totals 11 residues. The CDR3 DNA is TGCAGTGCTAGTTCCACGGGGGAGGCTTTCTTT. Translating it yields CSASSTGEAFF.

The rearrangement joins TRBV3-1 (or the pseudogene TRBV3-2) to TRBJ1-3; D may be TRBD1 (5 bases). The V end lost 1 base, the J end lost 3 bases, and 19 bases lay between the germline ends. Germline V gives CDR1 LGHDT, CDR2 YNNKEL (reference sequence). The CDR3 is 18 amino acids. The CDR3 region has the DNA TGTGCCAGCAGCCAAGTGGTCGATTCGGGGGAAGATGGAAACACCATATATTTT. Its translation: CASSQVVDSGEDGNTIYF.

The chain employs TRBV28 and TRBJ2-5; TRBD2 aligns across 11 bases. CDR1 MDHEN and CDR2 SYDVKM come from the germline V gene. J gave up 1 base and V 2 bases, and 9 bases lay outside the gene matches. CDR3 size: 18 residues. The CDR3 loop reads CASSLTTSGDLAQETQYF. The CDR3 nucleotides are TGTGCCAGCAGTTTAACGACTAGCGGGGATTTAGCCCAAGAGACCCAGTACTTC.

The chain carries TRBV4-1 and TRBJ1-1; D ambiguous. The ends were cut back, 1 base at V and 1 base at J, with 7 bases in the middle. The CDR3 contains 14 residues. Germline CDR1 MGHRA, CDR2 YSYEKL. CDR3 sequence reads: CASSQVVTNTEAFF. Written as DNA, the CDR3 is TGCGCCAGCAGCCAAGTAGTCACGAACACTGAAGCTTTCTTT.

The rearrangement links TRBV6-6 to TRBJ1-1; TRBD1 agrees at 7 bases. This CDR3 has 12 residues. Germline loops: CDR1 MNHNY, CDR2 SVGAGI (reference sequence). J lost 9 bases, V lost 4 bases, and 5 bases had no gene match. CDR3 residues: CASSFETGKAFF. The CDR3 nucleotides are TGTGCCAGCAGTTTCGAGACAGGGAAAGCTTTCTTT.

This clone has a single count. The rearrangement links TRBV27 to TRBJ2-2, with D hard to call. CDR1 is MNHEY and CDR2 is SMNVEV in the germline V gene (reference sequence). The CDR3 runs 16 residues. V shed 8 bases and J shed 0 bases, with 16 bases lying between them. The CDR3 nucleotides are TGTGCCAGCCTCGCGTACAGCACCGCGAACACCGGGGAGCTGTTTTTT. It is translated as CASLAYSTANTGELFF.

V and J are TRBV9 and TRBJ2-1, with 7 bases lining up with TRBD1. The CDR3 has 13 amino acids. Per the germline V gene, CDR1 is SGDLS and CDR2 is YYNGEE. The junction had 3 bases not matched to a gene; V was cut back by 3 bases and J by 6 bases. Here the CDR3 DNA reads TGTGCCAGCAGCGGACAGGGTTTCAATGAGCAGTTCTTC. Translated, it gives CASSGQGFNEQFF.

The chain recombines TRBV7-9 with TRBJ2-7; no reliable D call. There are 13 residues in the CDR3. Trimming stripped 0 bases from V and 6 bases from J, with 9 bases between. Germline V CDR1 and CDR2: SEHNR, FQNEAQ (reference sequence). CDR3 coding DNA: TGTGCCAGCAGCTTAGCTCCTATTCCCGAGCAGTACTTC. Translated, it gives CASSLAPIPEQYF.

This clone was counted a few times. The V gene is TRBV18, the J gene TRBJ2-7; 12 nucleotides line up with TRBD2. The CDR3 runs to 16 residues. V shed 0 bases, J shed 7 bases, and the junction held 7 bases outside the gene matches. The V gene's germline CDR1 is KGHSH and CDR2 LQKENI. The DNA for the CDR3 is TGTGCCAGCTCACCACCCACCGGGACTAGCGGGTGGGAGCAGTACTTC. Protein product: CASSPPTGTSGWEQYF. Supplemented by reference TRBV18 and TRBJ2-7, the full variable domain reads NAGVMQNPRHLVRRRGQEARLRCSPMKGHSHVYWYRQLPEEGLKFMVYLQKENIIDESGMPKERFSAEFPKEGPSILRIQQVVRGDSAAYFCASSPPTGTSGWEQYFGPGTRLTVT.

The CDR3 loop reads CSASWRGNTEAFF. The CDR3 nucleotides read TGCAGTGCTAGTTGGCGGGGGAACACTGAAGCTTTCTTT. The J gene is TRBJ1-1, the V gene TRBV20-1; no firm D call. This CDR3 spans 13 amino acids. The germline gives CDR1 DFQATT, CDR2 SNEGSKA (reference sequence). The V and J ends lost 3 bases and 1 base respectively, with 9 bases between them.

This clone turned up a few times. The chain recombines TRBV9 with TRBJ2-5; TRBD2 agrees at 7 bases. Trimming at V came to 0 bases and at J to 8 bases, leaving 10 bases not matched to a gene. The CDR3 is made up of 15 amino acids. CDR1 and CDR2 from the germline V gene are SGDLS and YYNGEE. The CDR3 coding sequence is TGTGCCAGCAGCGTAGCTTCGGGAGGCCTCAGAACCCAGTACTTC. Protein sequence: CASSVASGGLRTQYF.

V is TRBV27 and J is TRBJ2-1; weak D call: TRBD1 (5 bases). The V gene lost 2 bases and the J gene lost 1 base, with 12 bases spanning the gap. From germline, CDR1 is MNHEY and CDR2 SMNVEV (reference sequence). The CDR3 consists of 16 residues. The CDR3 sequence is CASSLKTATSYNEQFF. CDR3 nucleotide sequence: TGTGCCAGCAGTTTAAAGACAGCCACTTCCTACAATGAGCAGTTCTTC.

This rearrangement joins TRBV11-2 to TRBJ2-2, with TRBD2 matching over 9 bases. The CDR3 is 16 amino acids. The J segment lost 5 bases and the V segment lost 0 bases, leaving 4 bases of the junction unmatched. Germline V gene data show CDR1 as SGHAT and CDR2 as FQNNGV. CDR3 sequence: CASSLEASGETGELFF. The CDR3, as DNA: TGTGCCAGCAGCTTAGAAGCTAGCGGGGAGACCGGGGAGCTGTTTTTT.